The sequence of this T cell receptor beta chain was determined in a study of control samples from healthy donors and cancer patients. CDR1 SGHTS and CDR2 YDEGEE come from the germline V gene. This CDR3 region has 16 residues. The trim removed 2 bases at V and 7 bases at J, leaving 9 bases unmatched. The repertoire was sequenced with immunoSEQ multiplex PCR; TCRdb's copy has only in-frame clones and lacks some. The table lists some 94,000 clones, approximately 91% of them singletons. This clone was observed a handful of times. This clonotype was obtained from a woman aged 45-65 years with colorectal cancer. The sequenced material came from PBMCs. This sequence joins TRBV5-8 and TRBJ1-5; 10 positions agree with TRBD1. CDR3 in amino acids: CASSFSGTGVLQPQHF. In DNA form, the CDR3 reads TGTGCCAGCAGCTTTTCCGGGACAGGGGTTCTCCAGCCCCAGCATTTT.